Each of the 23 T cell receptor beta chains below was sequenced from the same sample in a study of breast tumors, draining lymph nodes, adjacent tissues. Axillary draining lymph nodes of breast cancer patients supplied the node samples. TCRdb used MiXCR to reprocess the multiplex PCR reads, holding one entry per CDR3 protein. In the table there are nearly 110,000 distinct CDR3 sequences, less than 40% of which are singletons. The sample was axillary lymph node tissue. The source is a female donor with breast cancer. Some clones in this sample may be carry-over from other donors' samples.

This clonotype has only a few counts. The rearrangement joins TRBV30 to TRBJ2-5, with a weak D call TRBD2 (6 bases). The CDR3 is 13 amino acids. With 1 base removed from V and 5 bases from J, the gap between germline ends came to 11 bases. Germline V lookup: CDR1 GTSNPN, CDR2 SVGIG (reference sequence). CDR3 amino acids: CAWSGTTGETQYF. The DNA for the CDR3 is TGTGCCTGGAGTGGGACTACGGGGGAGACCCAGTACTTC.

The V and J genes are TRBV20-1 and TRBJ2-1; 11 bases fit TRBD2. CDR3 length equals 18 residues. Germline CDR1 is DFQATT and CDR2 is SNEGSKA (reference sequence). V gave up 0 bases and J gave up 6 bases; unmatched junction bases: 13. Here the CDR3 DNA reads TGCAGTGCTAGAGAGCGGGGGGCTAGCGGGAGGAGGGGCAATGAGCAGTTCTTC. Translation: CSARERGASGRRGNEQFF.

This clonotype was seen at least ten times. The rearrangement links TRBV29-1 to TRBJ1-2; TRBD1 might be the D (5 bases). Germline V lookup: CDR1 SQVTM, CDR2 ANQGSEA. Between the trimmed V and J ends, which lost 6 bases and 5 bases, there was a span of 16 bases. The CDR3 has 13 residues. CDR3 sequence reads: CSVEPGTAYGYTF. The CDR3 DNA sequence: TGCAGCGTAGAACCCGGGACTGCTTATGGCTACACCTTC. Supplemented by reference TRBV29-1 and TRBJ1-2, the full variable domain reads SAVISQKPSRDICQRGTSLTIQCQVDSQVTMMFWYRQQPGQSLTLIATANQGSEATYESGFVIDKFPISRPNLTFSTLTVSNMSPEDSSIYLCSVEPGTAYGYTFGSGTRLTVV.

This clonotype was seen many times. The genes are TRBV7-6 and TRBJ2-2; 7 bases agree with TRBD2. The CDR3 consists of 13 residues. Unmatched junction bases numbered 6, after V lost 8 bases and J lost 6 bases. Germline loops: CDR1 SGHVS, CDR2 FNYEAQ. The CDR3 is CASRGGVSGELFF. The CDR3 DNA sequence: TGTGCCAGCCGCGGGGGAGTCTCCGGGGAGCTGTTTTTT.

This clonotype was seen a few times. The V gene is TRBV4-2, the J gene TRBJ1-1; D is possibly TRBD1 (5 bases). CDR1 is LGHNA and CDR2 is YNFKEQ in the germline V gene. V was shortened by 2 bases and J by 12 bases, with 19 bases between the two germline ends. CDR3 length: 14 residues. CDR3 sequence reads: CASSQTRVMPDSFF. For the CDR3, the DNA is TGTGCCAGCAGCCAAACCAGGGTTATGCCTGATTCTTTCTTT.

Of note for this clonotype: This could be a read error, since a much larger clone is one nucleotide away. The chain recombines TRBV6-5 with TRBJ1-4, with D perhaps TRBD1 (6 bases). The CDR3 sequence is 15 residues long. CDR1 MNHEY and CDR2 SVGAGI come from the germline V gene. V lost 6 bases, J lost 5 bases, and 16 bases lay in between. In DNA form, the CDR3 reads TGTGCCAGCAGGCAGACGGGGGCAATCAATGAAAAACTGTTTTTT. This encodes CASRQTGAINEKLFF.

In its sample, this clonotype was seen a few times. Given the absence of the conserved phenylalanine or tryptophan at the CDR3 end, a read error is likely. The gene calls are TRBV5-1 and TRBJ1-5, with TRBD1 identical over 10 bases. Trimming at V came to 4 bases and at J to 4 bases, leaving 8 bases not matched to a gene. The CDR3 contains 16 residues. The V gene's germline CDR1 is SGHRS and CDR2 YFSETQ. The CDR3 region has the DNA TGCGCCAGCAGCCCGGGACAGGGGCTGGGAAATCAGCCCCAGCATCTT. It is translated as CASSPGQGLGNQPQHL.

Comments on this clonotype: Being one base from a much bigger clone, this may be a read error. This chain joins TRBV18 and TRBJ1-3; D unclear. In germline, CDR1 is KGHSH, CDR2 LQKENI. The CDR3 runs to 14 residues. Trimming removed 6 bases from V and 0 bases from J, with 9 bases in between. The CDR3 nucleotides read TGTGCCAGCTCCGAGGCTTACTCTGGAAACACCATATATTTT. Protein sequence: CASSEAYSGNTIYF.

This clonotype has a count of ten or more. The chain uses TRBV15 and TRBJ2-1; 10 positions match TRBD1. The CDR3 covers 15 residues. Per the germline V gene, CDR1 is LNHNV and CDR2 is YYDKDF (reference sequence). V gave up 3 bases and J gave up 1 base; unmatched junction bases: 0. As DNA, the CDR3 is TGTGCCACCAGCAGGGACAGGGGGTCCTACAATGAGCAGTTCTTC. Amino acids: CATSRDRGSYNEQFF.

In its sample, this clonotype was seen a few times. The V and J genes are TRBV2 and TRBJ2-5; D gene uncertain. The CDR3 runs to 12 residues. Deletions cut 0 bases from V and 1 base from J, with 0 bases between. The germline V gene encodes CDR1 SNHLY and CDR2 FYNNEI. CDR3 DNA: TGTGCCAGCAGTGAAGCCCAAGAGACCCAGTACTTC. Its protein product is CASSEAQETQYF.

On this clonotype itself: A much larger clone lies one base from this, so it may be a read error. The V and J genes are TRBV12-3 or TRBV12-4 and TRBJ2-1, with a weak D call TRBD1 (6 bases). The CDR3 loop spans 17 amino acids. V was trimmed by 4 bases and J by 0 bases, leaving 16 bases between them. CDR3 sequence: CASSYRRTESSYNEQFF. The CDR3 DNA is TGTGCCAGCAGTTACCGTAGGACAGAGAGCTCCTACAATGAGCAGTTCTTC.

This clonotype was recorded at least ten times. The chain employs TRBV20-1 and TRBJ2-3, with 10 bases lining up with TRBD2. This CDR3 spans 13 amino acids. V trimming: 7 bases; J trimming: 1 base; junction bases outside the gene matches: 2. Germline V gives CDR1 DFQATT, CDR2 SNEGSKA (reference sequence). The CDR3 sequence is CSVGTSGTDTQYF. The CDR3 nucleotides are TGCAGTGTCGGGACTAGCGGCACAGATACGCAGTATTTT.

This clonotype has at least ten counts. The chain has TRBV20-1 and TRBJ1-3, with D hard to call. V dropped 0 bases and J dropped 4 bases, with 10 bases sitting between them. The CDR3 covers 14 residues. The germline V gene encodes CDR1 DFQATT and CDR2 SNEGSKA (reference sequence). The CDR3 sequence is CSARDSGYGNTIYF. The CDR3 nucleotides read TGCAGTGCTAGAGACTCCGGCTACGGAAACACCATATATTTT.

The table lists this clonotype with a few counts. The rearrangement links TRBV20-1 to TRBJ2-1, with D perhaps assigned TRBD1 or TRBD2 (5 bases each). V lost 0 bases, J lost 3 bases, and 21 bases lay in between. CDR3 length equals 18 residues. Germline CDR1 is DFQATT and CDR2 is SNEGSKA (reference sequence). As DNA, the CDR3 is TGCAGTGCTAGAGATCTCCGGGGAGTGGGGGAGAACTACAATGAGCAGTTCTTC. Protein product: CSARDLRGVGENYNEQFF.

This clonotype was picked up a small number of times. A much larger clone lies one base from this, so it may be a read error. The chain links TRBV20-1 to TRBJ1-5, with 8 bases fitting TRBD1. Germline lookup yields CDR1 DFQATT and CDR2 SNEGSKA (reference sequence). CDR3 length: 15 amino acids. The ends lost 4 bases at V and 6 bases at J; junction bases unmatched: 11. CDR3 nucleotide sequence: TGCAGTGCTATAAGGACAGGGTTTAGGACTCAGCCCCAGCATTTT. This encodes CSAIRTGFRTQPQHF.

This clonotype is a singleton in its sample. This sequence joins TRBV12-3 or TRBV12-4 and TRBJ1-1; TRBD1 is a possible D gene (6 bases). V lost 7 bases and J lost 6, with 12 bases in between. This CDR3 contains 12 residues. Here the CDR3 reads CASTQGGAEAFF. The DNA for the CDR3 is TGTGCCAGCACCCAAGGGGGTGCTGAAGCTTTCTTT.

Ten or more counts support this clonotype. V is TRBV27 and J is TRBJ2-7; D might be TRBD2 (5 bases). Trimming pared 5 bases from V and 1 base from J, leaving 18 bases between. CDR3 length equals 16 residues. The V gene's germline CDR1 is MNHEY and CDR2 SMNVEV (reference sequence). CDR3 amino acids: CASSLSAGRPSYEQYF. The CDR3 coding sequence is TGTGCCAGCAGTCTCTCCGCGGGCCGCCCGTCCTACGAGCAGTACTTC.

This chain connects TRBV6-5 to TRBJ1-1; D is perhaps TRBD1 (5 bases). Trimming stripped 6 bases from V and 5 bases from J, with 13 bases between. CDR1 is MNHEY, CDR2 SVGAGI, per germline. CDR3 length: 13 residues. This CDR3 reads CASRPGLGTEAFF. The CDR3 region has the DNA TGTGCCAGCAGACCAGGGTTAGGAACTGAAGCTTTCTTT.

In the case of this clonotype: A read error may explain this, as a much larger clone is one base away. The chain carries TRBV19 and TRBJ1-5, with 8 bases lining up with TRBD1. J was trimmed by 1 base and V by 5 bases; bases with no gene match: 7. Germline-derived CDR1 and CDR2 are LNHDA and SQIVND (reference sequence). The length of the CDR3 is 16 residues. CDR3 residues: CASSDGQGSSNQPQHF. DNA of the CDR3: TGTGCCAGTAGTGACGGACAGGGTAGCAGCAATCAGCCCCAGCATTTT. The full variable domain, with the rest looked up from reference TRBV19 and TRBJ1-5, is DGGITQSPKYLFRKEGQNVTLSCEQNLNHDAMYWYRQDPGQGLRLIYYSQIVNDFQKGDIAEGYSVSREKKESFPLTVTSAQKNPTAFYLCASSDGQGSSNQPQHFGDGTRLSIL.

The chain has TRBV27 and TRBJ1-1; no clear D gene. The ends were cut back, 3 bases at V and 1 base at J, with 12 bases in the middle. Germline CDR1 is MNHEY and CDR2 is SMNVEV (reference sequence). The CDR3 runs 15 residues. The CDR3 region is CASSLKTPRNTEAFF. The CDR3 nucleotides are TGTGCCAGCAGTTTGAAGACACCCCGGAACACTGAAGCTTTCTTT.

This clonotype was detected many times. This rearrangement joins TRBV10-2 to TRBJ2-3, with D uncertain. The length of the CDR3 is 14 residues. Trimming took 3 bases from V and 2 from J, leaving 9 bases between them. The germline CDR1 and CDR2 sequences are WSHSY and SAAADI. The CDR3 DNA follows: TGCGCCAGCAGTGAAAGAGCGAACACAGATACGCAGTATTTT. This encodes CASSERANTDTQYF.

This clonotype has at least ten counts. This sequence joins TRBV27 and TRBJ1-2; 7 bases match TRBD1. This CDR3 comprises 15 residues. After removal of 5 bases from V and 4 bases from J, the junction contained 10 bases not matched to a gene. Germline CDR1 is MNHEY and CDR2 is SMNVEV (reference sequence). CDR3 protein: CASSKTGRLVYGYTF. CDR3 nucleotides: TGTGCCAGCAGTAAGACAGGGCGCCTTGTCTATGGCTACACCTTC.

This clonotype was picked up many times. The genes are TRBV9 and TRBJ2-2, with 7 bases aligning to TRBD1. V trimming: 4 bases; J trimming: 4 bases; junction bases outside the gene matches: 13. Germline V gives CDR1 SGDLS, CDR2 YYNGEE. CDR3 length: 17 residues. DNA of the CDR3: TGTGCCAGCAGCCCGCGACAGGGCGATCCCATCACCGGGGAGCTGTTTTTT. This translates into CASSPRQGDPITGELFF. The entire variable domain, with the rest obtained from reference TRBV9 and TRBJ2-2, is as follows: DSGVTQTPKHLITATGQRVTLRCSPRSGDLSVYWYQQSLDQGLQFLIQYYNGEERAKGNILERFSAQQFPDLHSELNLSSLELGDSALYFCASSPRQGDPITGELFFGEGSRLTVL.